A single sample gave rise to the 21 T cell receptor beta chains below, sequenced in a study of CD8 T cells in Susac syndrome. RNA totalling roughly 0.45 to 1 ug underwent reverse transcription with random hexamers. TCRdb re-called the immunoSEQ multiplex PCR reads through MiXCR, storing one row per CDR3 protein. The table records roughly 180,000 distinct CDR3 sequences, about 95% of them present only once. Specimen: CD4+ T cells from PBMCs. All receptors derive from a human donor in good health.

CDR3 bases: TGCAGTGCTAGATTGAGAGATACGCAGTATTTT. Translation: CSARLRDTQYF. This rearrangement joins TRBV20-1 to TRBJ2-3; D unclear. The CDR3 totals 11 residues. V was trimmed by 2 bases and J by 5 bases, leaving 5 bases between them. Per germline, CDR1 DFQATT and CDR2 SNEGSKA (reference sequence).

The chain is built from TRBV19 and TRBJ2-7; TRBD2 matches 12 bases. Looked up from germline, CDR1 is LNHDA and CDR2 is SQIVND (reference sequence). This CDR3 comprises 16 residues. V lost 3 bases, J lost 3 bases, and 6 bases stayed unmatched. CDR3: CASSIRLAGAGYEQYF. The CDR3 coding sequence is TGTGCCAGTAGTATTCGACTAGCGGGAGCGGGCTACGAGCAGTACTTC.

This chain links TRBV15 with TRBJ2-7; no clear D gene. The CDR3 is 14 residues long. The germline CDR1 and CDR2 sequences are LNHNV and YYDKDF (reference sequence). V was trimmed by 3 bases and J by 0 bases, leaving 9 bases between them. The CDR3 bases are TGTGCCACCAGCAGGTCACGAAACTCCTACGAGCAGTACTTC. It is translated as CATSRSRNSYEQYF.

V is TRBV15 and J is TRBJ2-1; 11 bases are a match to TRBD2. The CDR3 is 15 amino acids. Germline loops: CDR1 LNHNV, CDR2 YYDKDF (reference sequence). The ends lost 0 bases at V and 10 bases at J; junction bases unmatched: 5. CDR3 sequence: CATSRDNSGREEQFF. The CDR3 DNA is TGTGCCACCAGCAGAGATAATAGCGGGAGGGAGGAGCAGTTCTTC.

The rearrangement joins TRBV3-1 to TRBJ2-7; D might be TRBD1 (5 bases). The CDR3 totals 14 residues. Between the trimmed V and J ends, which lost 3 bases and 5 bases, there was a span of 14 bases. Germline V gene sequence: CDR1 LGHDT, CDR2 YNNKEL (reference sequence). CDR3 DNA sequence: TGTGCCAGCAGCCATTCAACAGGATCCAACGAGCAGTACTTC. Translating gives CASSHSTGSNEQYF.

V gene TRBV24-1 combines with J gene TRBJ1-1, with unresolved D. There are 12 residues in the CDR3. Germline V CDR1 and CDR2: KGHDR, SFDVKD. V was shortened by 1 base and J by 5 bases, with 4 bases between the two germline ends. The CDR3 region is CATSDFGTEAFF. The CDR3 coding sequence is TGTGCCACCAGTGATTTTGGGACTGAAGCTTTCTTT.

This chain links TRBV7-9 with TRBJ1-5; D is undetermined. CDR1 is SEHNR and CDR2 is FQNEAQ in the germline V gene (reference sequence). Trimming pared 5 bases from V and 0 bases from J, leaving 8 bases between. The CDR3 has 14 residues. CDR3 region: CASSRDGSNQPQHF. For the CDR3, the DNA is TGTGCCAGCAGCCGAGACGGTAGCAATCAGCCCCAGCATTTT.

The CDR3 DNA reads as TGTGCCAGCAGCCGGGACAAATTATCCTACGAGCAGTACTTC. Translation: CASSRDKLSYEQYF. The V gene is TRBV12-3 or TRBV12-4, the J gene TRBJ2-7, with D maybe TRBD1 (6 bases). CDR3 length: 14 residues. V lost 6 bases, J lost 1 base, and 13 bases lay in between.

The chain has TRBV20-1 and TRBJ1-1, with D unclear. This CDR3 has 14 residues. V was pared by 3 bases and J by 1 base, with 12 bases between. Looked up from germline, CDR1 is DFQATT and CDR2 is SNEGSKA (reference sequence). CDR3 amino acids: CSASLRTANTEAFF. In DNA, the CDR3 is TGCAGTGCTAGCCTGAGGACGGCGAACACTGAAGCTTTCTTT.

This clonotype occurred a few times. The V call is TRBV7-2, the J call TRBJ2-3; D unresolved. Germline lookup yields CDR1 SGHTA and CDR2 FQGNSA. The length of the CDR3 is 12 residues. Trimming shortened V by 3 bases and J by 4 bases, and 5 bases separated the two germline ends. The CDR3 region is CASSLSSDTQYF. CDR3 bases: TGTGCCAGCAGCTTGTCCTCAGATACGCAGTATTTT. The variable domain in full, completed from reference TRBV7-2 and TRBJ2-3, reads GAGVSQSPSNKVTEKGKDVELRCDPISGHTALYWYRQSLGQGLEFLIYFQGNSAPDKSGLPSDRFSAERTGGSVSTLTIQRTQQEDSAVYLCASSLSSDTQYFGPGTRLTVL.

This clonotype was seen just once. The chain links TRBV9 to TRBJ1-4; no firm D call. V was clipped by 4 bases and J by 8 bases, with 15 bases between them. Germline V gene lookup returns CDR1 SGDLS and CDR2 YYNGEE. The CDR3 extends over 14 amino acids. CDR3 residues: CASSQHDGGEKLFF. In DNA, the CDR3 is TGTGCCAGCAGCCAACACGACGGAGGGGAAAAACTGTTTTTT.

The rearrangement links TRBV29-1 to TRBJ2-1; D gene ambiguous. The V gene lost 5 bases and the J gene lost 6 bases, with 14 bases spanning the gap. Germline V gene sequence: CDR1 SQVTM, CDR2 ANQGSEA. The length of the CDR3 is 13 residues. This CDR3 is CSVRASPGNEQFF. The CDR3 DNA reads as TGCAGCGTTCGGGCCTCCCCGGGCAATGAGCAGTTCTTC.

V and J are TRBV3-1 and TRBJ2-1, with 8 nucleotides matching TRBD2. CDR1 is LGHDT, CDR2 YNNKEL, per germline (reference sequence). This CDR3 is built from 13 residues. Trimming removed 6 bases from V and 7 bases from J; junction bases left unmatched: 5. The CDR3, as DNA: TGTGCCAGCAGGGCGGGAGGAACGAATGAGCAGTTCTTC. It codes for CASRAGGTNEQFF.

The genes are TRBV7-9 and TRBJ1-2, with D unresolved. Germline assignment: CDR1 SEHNR and CDR2 FQNEAQ (reference sequence). The CDR3 covers 13 residues. Trimming left V 5 bases short and J 5 bases short, with 12 bases between. This CDR3 reads CASSAGGVYGYTF. CDR3 DNA sequence: TGTGCCAGCAGCGCGGGCGGCGTATATGGCTACACCTTC.

V gene TRBV23-1 combines with J gene TRBJ2-5; TRBD2 agrees at 8 bases. TRBV23-1 is given ORF status, its function remaining uncertain. The CDR3 contains 16 residues. V was clipped by 2 bases and J by 7 bases; unmatched bases: 12. Written as DNA, the CDR3 is TGCGCCAGCAGTCAACCATACGGGAGGGGTAGGGCGACCCAGTACTTC. Residues: CASSQPYGRGRATQYF.

The chain is built from TRBV18 and TRBJ1-1; no clear D. The CDR3 has 11 residues. The V gene lost 5 bases and the J gene lost 3 bases, with 4 bases spanning the gap. Germline V gene data show CDR1 as KGHSH and CDR2 as LQKENI. CDR3 DNA: TGTGCCAGCTCAGCAGACACTGAAGCTTTCTTT. It encodes CASSADTEAFF.

The CDR3 here is CAWRGGRGQPQHF. CDR3 bases: TGTGCCTGGAGGGGGGGCAGGGGTCAGCCCCAGCATTTT. The V and J genes are TRBV30 and TRBJ1-5, with a tentative D call TRBD1 (6 bases). Per the germline V gene, CDR1 is GTSNPN and CDR2 is SVGIG (reference sequence). The CDR3 consists of 13 residues. The V gene lost 3 bases and the J gene lost 6 bases, with 12 bases spanning the gap.

This chain connects TRBV11-3 to TRBJ1-1; D is perhaps TRBD1 (6 bases). This CDR3 contains 14 residues. Per germline, CDR1 SGHNT and CDR2 YENEEA. Trimming shortened V by 3 bases and J by 5 bases, and 13 bases separated the two germline ends. CDR3 region: CASSLLGGGTEAFF. The CDR3, as DNA: TGTGCCAGCAGCTTGCTCGGAGGGGGGACTGAAGCTTTCTTT.

The J gene is TRBJ2-1, the V gene TRBV5-4; D remains ambiguous. CDR1 SGHNT and CDR2 YYREEE come from the germline V gene (reference sequence). The CDR3 is made up of 15 amino acids. V lost 4 bases to trimming and J lost 7 bases, with 18 bases between them. CDR3 sequence (DNA): TGTGCCAGCAGCCCTGGCACTCTCATCAAAAATGAGCAGTTCTTC. This gives the protein CASSPGTLIKNEQFF.

The V gene is TRBV20-1, the J gene TRBJ1-3; D not resolved. This CDR3 spans 10 amino acids. Trimming took off 5 bases at V and 7 bases at J, with 6 bases between the two ends. Looked up from germline, CDR1 is DFQATT and CDR2 is SNEGSKA (reference sequence). CDR3 amino acids: CSAPGNTIYF. In nucleotides, the CDR3 is TGCAGTGCTCCGGGTAACACCATATATTTT.

The genes are TRBV4-1 and TRBJ2-7; perhaps TRBD1 as D (5 bases). Germline CDR1 reads MGHRA; CDR2 reads YSYEKL. This CDR3 is built from 15 residues. V was clipped by 0 bases and J by 2 bases, with 11 bases between them. CDR3 DNA: TGCGCCAGCAGCCAAGACAGGGTTTTTCCCTACGAGCAGTACTTC. Amino acid sequence: CASSQDRVFPYEQYF.